This is a list of T cell receptor beta chains from one sample in a study of T cells after yellow fever vaccination. TCRdb re-called the 5' RACE reads with MiXCR, one entry per CDR3 protein. Here the sample spans 400,000 or so distinct CDR3 sequences, approximately 10% being singletons. The sample here was PBMCs, taken on the day of the first yellow fever vaccination. Every receptor here comes from a man aged 18 to 30 who received the YFV17D yellow fever vaccine. Each CDR3 is given with its conserved first and last residue. D genes are given only for firm matches. Clone size is given for some rows only: seen once, a few or many times, or a class if the clone is expanded.

clone_size,d_call,v_call,j_call,cdr3_aa,cdr3_nt
few,-,TRBV25-1,TRBJ1-6,CASTTGAGSPLHF,TGTGCCAGCACCACCGGGGCCGGCTCACCCCTCCACTTT
few,TRBD2,TRBV6-5,TRBJ2-1,CASSLGSSGGRGNNEQFF,TGTGCCAGCAGCCTTGGGTCTAGCGGGGGGCGGGGAAACAATGAGCAGTTCTTC
few,-,TRBV6-5,TRBJ1-6,CASRALVHRNSPLHF,TGTGCCAGCAGGGCCCTAGTTCATCGGAATTCACCCCTCCACTTT
-,-,TRBV2,TRBJ1-1,CASSDVGMNTEAFF,TGTGCCAGCAGTGATGTCGGAATGAACACTGAAGCTTTCTTT
-,TRBD2,TRBV4-1,TRBJ2-3,CASAGGGTDTQYF,TGCGCCAGCGCTGGGGGGGGCACAGATACGCAGTATTTT
-,-,TRBV28,TRBJ1-5,CASSLGDALYSNQPQHF,TGTGCCAGCAGTTTGGGCGACGCATTATATAGCAATCAGCCCCAGCATTTT
-,-,TRBV28,TRBJ2-2,CASSPGTFPGELFF,TGTGCCAGCAGTCCTGGGACGTTCCCCGGGGAGCTGTTTTTT
few,-,TRBV7-8,TRBJ1-4,CASSFLPRGTNEKLFF,TGTGCCAGCAGCTTCCTTCCACGGGGAACTAATGAAAAACTGTTTTTT
few,-,TRBV12-3/TRBV12-4,TRBJ2-2,CASRRELEEAGELFF,TGTGCCAGCAGACGAGAACTAGAAGAGGCCGGGGAGCTGTTTTTT
-,-,TRBV10-3,TRBJ2-4,CAISESLAKNIQYF,TGTGCCATCAGTGAGTCCTTAGCCAAAAACATTCAGTACTTC
few,-,TRBV10-3,TRBJ1-2,CAIRSTDDVGYTF,TGTGCCATCAGGTCGACAGACGATGTTGGCTACACCTTC
-,-,TRBV12-3/TRBV12-4,TRBJ2-2,CASSTGTFPATGELFF,TGTGCCAGCAGTACCGGGACGTTCCCCGCCACCGGGGAGCTGTTTTTT
few,TRBD2,TRBV18,TRBJ2-3,CASSPLSGVSDTQYF,TGTGCCAGCTCACCCTTGAGCGGGGTGTCAGATACGCAGTATTTT
-,-,TRBV12-3/TRBV12-4,TRBJ2-3,CASSFLAGISDTQYF,-
-,-,TRBV6-1,TRBJ1-4,CASSVESRRLFF,TGTGCCAGCAGTGTGGAGTCCCGCAGGCTGTTTTTT
many,-,TRBV12-3/TRBV12-4,TRBJ2-2,CASSLLTGPGELFF,TGTGCCAGCAGTTTATTAACAGGGCCCGGGGAGCTGTTTTTT
few,-,TRBV3-1,TRBJ1-5,CASSQDLPGFNQPQHF,TGTGCCAGCAGCCAAGATCTCCCGGGCTTCAATCAGCCCCAGCATTTT
few,TRBD2,TRBV12-3/TRBV12-4,TRBJ2-1,CASSGLAHYNEQFF,TGTGCCAGCAGCGGACTAGCGCACTACAATGAGCAGTTCTTC
-,-,TRBV5-1,TRBJ1-1,CASSLGTGWMNTEAFF,TGCGCCAGCAGCCTGGGTACAGGGTGGATGAACACTGAAGCTTTCTTT
-,-,TRBV5-4,TRBJ1-2,CASSSTRSYGYTF,TGTGCCAGCAGCTCAACTAGAAGCTATGGCTACACCTTC
few,-,TRBV7-9,TRBJ2-6,CASSVTHTGSGANVLTF,TGTGCCAGCAGCGTGACTCATACAGGGTCTGGGGCCAACGTCCTGACTTTC
few,-,TRBV6-5,TRBJ2-6,CASSYSRQSSGANVLTF,TGTGCCAGCAGTTACTCGCGACAAAGCTCTGGGGCCAACGTCCTGACTTTC
few,-,TRBV27,TRBJ2-3,CASTNRGLTDTQYF,TGTGCCAGCACCAATCGGGGGCTGACAGATACGCAGTATTTT
many,TRBD2,TRBV7-3,TRBJ2-5,CASSPSGGSDETQYF,TGTGCCAGCAGTCCTAGCGGGGGGAGTGACGAGACCCAGTACTTC
-,TRBD1,TRBV11-2,TRBJ1-1,CASSPTLTGVTEAFF,TGTGCCAGCAGCCCAACACTGACAGGGGTGACTGAAGCTTTCTTT
few,TRBD1,TRBV5-1,TRBJ1-2,CASSLGDRGMGNYGYTF,TGCGCCAGCAGCTTAGGAGACAGGGGTATGGGTAACTATGGCTACACCTTC
-,-,TRBV3-1,TRBJ2-5,CASSRTGASRETQYF,TGTGCCAGCAGCCGAACCGGAGCGTCCCGAGAGACCCAGTACTTC
few,TRBD2,TRBV7-2,TRBJ2-3,CASSLMPRGGLNTQYF,TGTGCCAGCAGCTTAATGCCGCGGGGGGGCCTCAATACGCAGTATTTT
many,TRBD1,TRBV10-3,TRBJ2-1,CAISEGNRGYEQFF,TGTGCCATCAGTGAGGGGAACAGGGGCTATGAGCAGTTCTTC
many,TRBD1,TRBV20-1,TRBJ1-5,CSFGTENQPQHF,TGCAGCTTCGGGACAGAGAATCAGCCCCAGCATTTT
-,-,TRBV27,TRBJ1-1,CASSSFDSTEAFF,TGTGCCAGCAGTTCATTCGACAGCACTGAAGCTTTCTTT
-,-,TRBV5-6,TRBJ2-5,CASSSGPTDETQYF,TGTGCCAGCAGCTCCGGACCGACCGATGAGACCCAGTACTTC
few,-,TRBV2,TRBJ1-2,CASSEEQGGYGYTF,TGTGCCAGCAGTGAGGAACAGGGAGGCTATGGCTACACCTTC
-,-,TRBV7-9,TRBJ2-5,CASVRIQETQYF,TGTGCCAGCGTGAGGATTCAAGAGACCCAGTACTTC
-,-,TRBV5-8,TRBJ2-7,CASSPRGDPYAEQYF,TGTGCCAGCAGCCCAAGGGGGGATCCCTACGCGGAGCAGTACTTC
few,-,TRBV7-9,TRBJ1-4,CASHNEKLFF,TGTGCCAGCCATAATGAAAAACTGTTTTTT
few,-,TRBV18,TRBJ1-5,CASSPDNYNQPQHF,TGTGCCAGCTCACCAGACAATTATAACCAGCCCCAGCATTTT
few,-,TRBV6-1,TRBJ1-6,CASTPTRAAGNSPLHF,TGTGCCAGCACCCCAACCAGGGCAGCGGGTAATTCACCCCTCCACTTT
few,-,TRBV5-4,TRBJ2-3,CASSSRRTGGTDTQYF,TGTGCCAGCAGCAGCCGAAGGACCGGAGGCACAGATACGCAGTATTTT
few,-,TRBV4-3,TRBJ1-3,CASSQEAALDTIYF,TGCGCCAGCAGCCAAGAGGCAGCCCTGGACACCATATATTTT
few,-,TRBV28,TRBJ2-6,CASRQGSAGANVLTF,TGTGCCAGCAGACAGGGATCGGCTGGGGCCAACGTCCTGACTTTC
-,TRBD1,TRBV28,TRBJ2-2,CASSTRTGSTGELFF,TGTGCCAGCAGCACCAGGACAGGGAGCACCGGGGAGCTGTTTTTT
few,TRBD1,TRBV13,TRBJ1-6,CASSFGQGENSPLHF,TGTGCCAGCAGCTTCGGACAGGGGGAAAATTCACCCCTCCACTTT
few,-,TRBV6-6,TRBJ2-7,CASSDPNSYEQYF,TGTGCCAGCAGCGACCCGAACTCCTACGAGCAGTACTTC
few,-,TRBV6-6,TRBJ2-7,CASSWIYEQYF,TGTGCCAGCAGTTGGATCTACGAGCAGTACTTC
-,-,TRBV4-3,TRBJ1-4,CASSQDGPSLGEKLFF,TGCGCCAGCAGCCAAGATGGGCCTTCCCTGGGTGAAAAACTGTTTTTT
-,-,TRBV7-9,TRBJ1-4,CASSGATWNEKLFF,TGTGCCAGCAGCGGGGCCACGTGGAACGAAAAACTGTTTTTT
many,-,TRBV7-2,TRBJ2-5,CASSFQAGEETQYF,TGTGCCAGCAGCTTCCAGGCAGGGGAAGAGACCCAGTACTTC
few,-,TRBV7-2,TRBJ2-3,CASSLVFPDTQYF,TGTGCCAGCAGCTTAGTCTTCCCAGATACGCAGTATTTT
many,-,TRBV29-1,TRBJ2-4,CSVGGRTTGIQYF,TGCAGCGTGGGAGGACGGACCACAGGCATTCAGTACTTC
-,-,TRBV7-2,TRBJ2-5,CASSTRVLQYF,TGTGCCAGCAGCACCCGAGTCCTTCAGTACTTC
-,TRBD2,TRBV9,TRBJ2-1,CASSVRSLGGNEQFF,TGTGCCAGCAGCGTAAGGTCTCTGGGGGGGAATGAGCAGTTCTTC
few,-,TRBV3-1,TRBJ2-1,CASSPTRGGGIVNEQFF,TGTGCCAGCAGCCCTACCCGAGGGGGGGGGATTGTCAATGAGCAGTTCTTC
few,TRBD1,TRBV5-6,TRBJ2-2,CASSMWTGTVTGELFF,TGTGCCAGCAGCATGTGGACAGGGACGGTCACCGGGGAGCTGTTTTTT
-,-,TRBV3-1,TRBJ2-1,CASSQALQQFF,TGTGCCAGCAGCCAAGCCCTTCAGCAGTTCTTC
many,-,TRBV29-1,TRBJ1-1,CSVEIGLGSAFF,TGCAGCGTTGAAATAGGTCTAGGGTCAGCTTTCTTT